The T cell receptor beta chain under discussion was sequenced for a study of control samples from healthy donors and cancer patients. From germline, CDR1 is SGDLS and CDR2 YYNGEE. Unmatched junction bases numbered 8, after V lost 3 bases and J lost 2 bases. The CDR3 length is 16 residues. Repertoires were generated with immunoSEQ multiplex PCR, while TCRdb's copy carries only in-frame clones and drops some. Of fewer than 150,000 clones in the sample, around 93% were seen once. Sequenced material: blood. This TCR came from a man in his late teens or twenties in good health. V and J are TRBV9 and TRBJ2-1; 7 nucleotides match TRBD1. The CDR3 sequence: CASSGYRGLPYNEQFF. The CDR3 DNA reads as TGTGCCAGCAGCGGTTACAGGGGTCTCCCCTACAATGAGCAGTTCTTC.